One and the same sample provided the 21 T cell receptor beta chains below, sequenced in a study of cytomegalovirus exposure and HLA in healthy donors. Method: immunoSEQ multiplex PCR; TCRdb's copy keeps in-frame clones and lacks some. The table lists some 75,000 clones, 96% of them singletons. The sequenced material came from PBMCs. These receptors were collected from a woman in her late teens or twenties in good health and CMV-seronegative.

This clone appeared once. This chain links TRBV29-1 with TRBJ1-2; no clear D gene. This CDR3 has 14 amino acids. Germline loops: CDR1 SQVTM, CDR2 ANQGSEA. Trimming left V 1 base short and J 4 bases short, with 13 bases between. CDR3 sequence reads: CSVEGAETTYGYTF. The CDR3 DNA follows: TGCAGCGTTGAAGGAGCGGAGACAACCTATGGCTACACCTTC.

The J gene is TRBJ2-1, the V gene TRBV11-3; D is ambiguous. The CDR3 is 12 residues long. The germline CDR1 and CDR2 sequences are SGHNT and YENEEA. The V gene lost 1 base and the J gene lost 5 bases, with 3 bases spanning the gap. The CDR3 DNA is TGTGCCAGCAGCTTAGCGGACAATGAGCAGTTCTTC. It specifies CASSLADNEQFF.

DNA of the CDR3: TGTGCCAGCAGCTCGGGACAGGACACTGAAGCTTTCTTT. Translating it yields CASSSGQDTEAFF. The chain recombines TRBV7-7 with TRBJ1-1; 8 positions match TRBD1. Germline V CDR1 and CDR2: SSHAT, FNYEAQ (reference sequence). Unmatched junction bases numbered 1, after V lost 4 bases and J lost 3 bases. The CDR3 runs 13 residues. The full variable domain, completed using reference TRBV7-7 and TRBJ1-1, is GAGVSQSPRYKVTKRGQDVTLRCDPISSHATLYWYQQALGQGPEFLTYFNYEAQPDKSGLPSDRFSAERPEGSISTLTIQRTEQRDSAMYRCASSSGQDTEAFFGQGTRLTVV.

The rearrangement joins TRBV5-8 to TRBJ1-3; 9 nucleotides match TRBD1. The V gene's germline CDR1 is SGHTS and CDR2 YDEGEE. With 2 bases clipped from V and 4 bases from J, the junction kept 4 bases outside the gene matches. The CDR3 extends over 15 amino acids. The CDR3 DNA sequence: TGTGCCAGCAGCTTCTGGACAGGGGTCGGAAACACCATATATTTT. Translating gives CASSFWTGVGNTIYF.

This clone was seen only a few times. The V gene is TRBV28, the J gene TRBJ1-1; D remains unclear. The ends were cut back, 7 bases at V and 1 base at J, with 13 bases in the middle. Germline lookup yields CDR1 MDHEN and CDR2 SYDVKM. The CDR3 consists of 14 residues. CDR3 residues: CASTLLPQNTEAFF. The CDR3 DNA follows: TGTGCCAGCACCTTGCTCCCACAGAACACTGAAGCTTTCTTT.

V usage is TRBV30 and J usage is TRBJ2-5; 7 positions agree with TRBD2. Trimming took 0 bases from V and 4 from J; bases not matched to a gene: 5. The CDR3 is made up of 14 amino acids. Germline loops: CDR1 GTSNPN, CDR2 SVGIG (reference sequence). The CDR3 sequence: CAWSVGGRRETQYF. CDR3 nucleotide sequence: TGTGCCTGGAGTGTGGGGGGGAGGCGAGAGACCCAGTACTTC.

The chain recombines TRBV14 with TRBJ2-1, with 13 positions matching TRBD2. The junction had 5 bases not matched to a gene; V was cut back by 1 base and J by 8 bases. Looked up from germline, CDR1 is SGHDN and CDR2 is FVKESK. CDR3 size: 16 residues. The CDR3 spells CASSQVTSGRVYEQFF. CDR3 bases: TGTGCCAGCAGCCAAGTCACTAGCGGGAGGGTGTATGAGCAGTTCTTC.

V gene TRBV5-1 combines with J gene TRBJ2-1; 8 nucleotides align to TRBD2. V was pared by 4 bases and J by 8 bases, with 8 bases of the junction left unmatched. Germline CDR1 is SGHRS and CDR2 is YFSETQ. The CDR3 covers 14 residues. CDR3 loop: CASSSREGVYEQFF. CDR3 nucleotides: TGCGCCAGCAGCAGTCGGGAGGGCGTATATGAGCAGTTCTTC.

The chain carries TRBV30 and TRBJ1-2; 7 bases are shared with TRBD1. Trimming removed 5 bases from V and 7 bases from J; junction bases left unmatched: 10. CDR3 length equals 13 residues. From germline, CDR1 is GTSNPN and CDR2 SVGIG (reference sequence). The CDR3 DNA sequence: TGTGCCTGGTCCCCAGACAGGGCTTCTGGCTACACCTTC. Amino acids: CAWSPDRASGYTF.

This clone was seen once. The chain recombines TRBV9 with TRBJ2-1; 9 bases map to TRBD2. J gave up 6 bases and V 3 bases, and 7 bases lay outside the gene matches. Germline CDR1 is SGDLS and CDR2 is YYNGEE. The CDR3 loop spans 15 amino acids. CDR3 sequence: CASSGGAGGGNEQFF. The DNA for the CDR3 is TGTGCCAGCAGCGGGGGAGCGGGAGGCGGCAATGAGCAGTTCTTC.

The CDR3 spells CASTADRAGAGEQYF. Written as DNA, the CDR3 is TGTGCCTCTACCGCAGACCGAGCGGGAGCTGGCGAGCAGTACTTC. The chain is built from TRBV15 and TRBJ2-7; 8 bases are a match to TRBD2. After removal of 11 bases from V and 6 bases from J, the junction contained 18 bases not matched to a gene. From germline, CDR1 is LNHNV and CDR2 YYDKDF (reference sequence). The CDR3 is 15 residues long.

This chain links TRBV7-9 with TRBJ2-3; D may be TRBD1 (5 bases). Trimming shortened V by 5 bases and J by 2 bases, and 14 bases separated the two germline ends. This CDR3 has 15 residues. CDR1 is SEHNR, CDR2 FQNEAQ, per germline (reference sequence). The CDR3 sequence is CASSPSTGNTDTQYF. In DNA, the CDR3 is TGTGCCAGCAGCCCAAGCACAGGCAACACAGATACGCAGTATTTT.

The DNA for the CDR3 is TGTGCCAGCAGCCCCGGGACTAGCGGGAGGGCCTGGAGCGGGGATACGCAGTATTTT. It yields the protein CASSPGTSGRAWSGDTQYF. The chain has TRBV5-4 and TRBJ2-3; 16 bases line up with TRBD2. Per germline, CDR1 SGHNT and CDR2 YYREEE (reference sequence). The CDR3 consists of 19 residues. V lost 4 bases to trimming and J lost 6 bases; unmatched junction nucleotides: 14.

The DNA of the CDR3 is TGTGCCAGTACCTGGACAGCAACTAATGAAAAACTGTTTTTT. Its translation is CASTWTATNEKLFF. The chain employs TRBV19 and TRBJ1-4, with D possibly matching TRBD1 (6 bases). Germline lookup yields CDR1 LNHDA and CDR2 SQIVND (reference sequence). The CDR3 contains 14 residues. V was shortened by 7 bases and J by 0 bases, with 9 bases between the two germline ends.

The chain couples TRBV5-1 to TRBJ2-1, with TRBD1 matching 9 bases. V lost 4 bases, J lost 7 bases, and 12 bases stayed unmatched. Germline V CDR1 and CDR2: SGHRS, YFSETQ. The CDR3 has 16 amino acids. CDR3 protein: CASSIQPGQGLNEQFF. The DNA for the CDR3 is TGCGCCAGCAGCATCCAACCGGGACAGGGCCTGAATGAGCAGTTCTTC.

The chain employs TRBV9 and TRBJ2-5, with D unclear. Germline loops: CDR1 SGDLS, CDR2 YYNGEE. The CDR3 length is 13 residues. With 4 bases removed from V and 4 bases from J, the gap between germline ends came to 11 bases. The CDR3 DNA follows: TGTGCCAGCAGCTCACGGGTTGGAGAGACCCAGTACTTC. Amino acid sequence: CASSSRVGETQYF.

This chain links TRBV19 with TRBJ1-5; 7 bases line up with TRBD1. Unmatched junction bases numbered 11, after V lost 5 bases and J lost 4 bases. Germline CDR1 is LNHDA and CDR2 is SQIVND (reference sequence). CDR3 size: 16 residues. CDR3 in DNA: TGTGCCAGTAGTCTCGGGACAGCGCGCTTTAATCAGCCCCAGCATTTT. The encoded protein is CASSLGTARFNQPQHF.

The chain uses TRBV12-5 and TRBJ2-3; D is unclear. This CDR3 has 17 residues. Trimming removed 4 bases at V and 2 bases at J, with 19 bases between. Germline V gives CDR1 LGHNT, CDR2 FRNRAP. The CDR3, as DNA: TGTGCTAGTGGTTCCACTACTCCCGGGTTTATCACAGATACGCAGTATTTT. This codes for CASGSTTPGFITDTQYF.

The rearrangement joins TRBV11-2 to TRBJ2-2, with 14 bases fitting TRBD2. After removal of 5 bases from V and 2 bases from J, the junction contained 7 bases not matched to a gene. Germline-derived CDR1 and CDR2 are SGHAT and FQNNGV. This CDR3 is built from 18 residues. CDR3 bases: TGTGCCAGCAGCAGGGGACTAGCGGGAGAGACAAACACCGGGGAGCTGTTTTTT. Protein sequence: CASSRGLAGETNTGELFF.

This chain joins TRBV6-5 and TRBJ1-1, with 7 bases lining up with TRBD1. The CDR3 consists of 12 residues. Germline V gene sequence: CDR1 MNHEY, CDR2 SVGAGI. J gave up 11 bases and V 3 bases, and 6 bases lay outside the gene matches. Here the CDR3 reads CASSYEGARAFF. CDR3 in DNA: TGTGCCAGCAGTTATGAGGGGGCGAGGGCTTTCTTT.

V is TRBV7-8 and J is TRBJ2-1; D may be TRBD1 (5 bases). V was trimmed by 3 bases and J by 6 bases, leaving 15 bases between them. Germline CDR1 SGHVS, CDR2 FQNEAQ. There are 15 residues in the CDR3. The CDR3 nucleotides read TGTGCCAGCAGCTTTGGCAGGGTTATAGCCAATGAGCAGTTCTTC. The encoded protein is CASSFGRVIANEQFF.